What follows are 9 T cell receptor beta chains derived from one specimen sequenced in a study of T cells in Graves' hyperthyroidism and ophthalmopathy. Amplification of TCR beta CDR3 regions was performed using RNA transcripts as template. The primer set for the first-round RT-PCR of the TCR CDR3 was HTBI. MiXCR was run by TCRdb on the multiplex PCR reads, yielding one entry per CDR3 protein. The sample lists approximately 410,000 distinct CDR3 sequences; around 15% were seen once. Sequencing was carried out using blood. Receptors were obtained from a young woman with Graves' hyperthyroidism.

The sample holds many counts of this clonotype. This chain joins TRBV30 and TRBJ2-5; 7 positions agree with TRBD2. V shed 1 base, J shed 4 bases, and the junction held 6 bases outside the gene matches. CDR1 is GTSNPN, CDR2 SVGIG, per germline (reference sequence). This CDR3 is built from 14 residues. The CDR3 region has the DNA TGTGCCTGGAGTGGTGGCGGGAGAATAGAGACCCAGTACTTC. Amino acids: CAWSGGGRIETQYF.

This clonotype showed up many times. The chain recombines TRBV27 with TRBJ1-5; D not certain. The CDR3 length is 16 residues. The V gene's germline CDR1 is MNHEY and CDR2 SMNVEV (reference sequence). V was pared by 4 bases and J by 7 bases, with 20 bases between. CDR3 in DNA: TGTGCCAGCAGTTCGCGGTTAGCAGGTCCAGCCCAGCCCCAGCATTTT. Translating it yields CASSSRLAGPAQPQHF.

The table lists this clonotype with a count of one. This may be a read error, as it is one base from a much larger clone. The V call is TRBV3-1, the J call TRBJ2-7, with D perhaps matching TRBD1 or TRBD2 (5 bases each). CDR1 and CDR2 from the germline V gene are LGHDT and YNNKEL (reference sequence). This CDR3 has 15 amino acids. Trimming pared 0 bases from V and 2 bases from J, leaving 11 bases between. In DNA, the CDR3 is TGTGCCAGCAGCCAAGACGGGACCCAGACCTACGAGCAGTACTTC. This codes for CASSQDGTQTYEQYF.

This clonotype was detected ten times or more. V is TRBV28 and J is TRBJ2-7; D gene uncertain. The CDR3 has 16 amino acids. CDR1 MDHEN and CDR2 SYDVKM come from the germline V gene. The V end was cut by 1 base, the J end by 0 bases, with 13 bases between. In nucleotides, the CDR3 is TGTGCCAGCAGTTTATTGTTCACGGACGACTCCTACGAGCAGTACTTC. This translates into CASSLLFTDDSYEQYF.

This clonotype was counted at least ten times. The J gene is TRBJ1-3, the V gene TRBV13, with TRBD1 identical over 7 bases. V shed 5 bases and J 3 bases; nucleotides not matched to a gene: 13. This CDR3 region has 17 residues. The germline V gene encodes CDR1 PRHDT and CDR2 FYEKMQ (reference sequence). CDR3 nucleotides: TGTGCCAGCAGCACTGAAGTGGAGGGGGCGATTGGAAACACCATATATTTT. Its translation: CASSTEVEGAIGNTIYF.

This clonotype has only a few counts. The chain uses TRBV19 and TRBJ2-5; D is ambiguous. Germline CDR1 reads LNHDA; CDR2 reads SQIVND (reference sequence). The CDR3 sequence is 13 residues long. V was clipped by 8 bases and J by 2 bases, with 12 bases between them. CDR3 protein: CASGVTIQETQYF. For the CDR3, the DNA is TGTGCCAGTGGAGTGACAATACAAGAGACCCAGTACTTC. Based on the CDR3 plus reference TRBV19 and TRBJ2-5, the full variable domain is DGGITQSPKYLFRKEGQNVTLSCEQNLNHDAMYWYRQDPGQGLRLIYYSQIVNDFQKGDIAEGYSVSREKKESFPLTVTSAQKNPTAFYLCASGVTIQETQYFGPGTRLLVL.

This clonotype was recorded many times. The chain links TRBV6-1 to TRBJ2-5, with D unresolved. Germline CDR1 reads MNHNS; CDR2 reads SASEGT. The CDR3 contains 14 residues. Trimming removed 8 bases at V and 7 bases at J, with 20 bases between. The CDR3 sequence: CASPPPTDSGTQYF. The CDR3 DNA reads as TGTGCCAGCCCCCCCCCAACCGATAGTGGGACCCAGTACTTC.

This clonotype was detected a few times. The chain has TRBV5-6 and TRBJ2-1; D possibly corresponds to TRBD2 (5 bases). The CDR3 is 14 residues long. The V and J ends lost 4 bases and 12 bases respectively, with 20 bases between them. In germline, CDR1 is SGHDT, CDR2 YYEEEE. CDR3 DNA sequence: TGTGCCAGCAGCATACCAAACCAAGAGGGTGTGCAGTTCTTC. Its protein is CASSIPNQEGVQFF. Supplemented by reference TRBV5-6 and TRBJ2-1, the full variable domain reads DAGVTQSPTHLIKTRGQQVTLRCSPKSGHDTVSWYQQALGQGPQFIFQYYEEEERQRGNFPDRFSGHQFPNYSSELNVNALLLGDSALYLCASSIPNQEGVQFFGPGTRLTVL.

This clonotype was detected a few times. A much bigger clone sits one base away, suggesting this may be a read error. The V call is TRBV2, the J call TRBJ2-5; 7 positions agree with TRBD2. Germline values: CDR1 SNHLY, CDR2 FYNNEI. The length of the CDR3 is 15 residues. V lost 1 base, J lost 7 bases, and 9 bases stayed unmatched. The CDR3 is CASSEVGGRDGTQYF. The CDR3, as DNA: TGTGCCAGCAGTGAAGTCGGCGGGAGAGATGGGACCCAGTACTTC.